The 29 T cell receptor beta chains listed next were all sequenced from one sample in a study of response to subunit inactivated influenza vaccine. One entry per CDR3 protein results from TCRdb running MiXCR on the RT-PCR reads. In the table there are more than 200,000 distinct CDR3 sequences, less than 15% of which are singletons. The sample here was non-naive T cells sorted from PBMCs, taken about 14 days before vaccination. Source of these receptors: a man aged 45 to 65 who received an inactivated influenza vaccine.

In this sample, this clonotype turned up a few times. The CDR3 here is CASSEGARGLQQETQYF. Written as DNA, the CDR3 is TGCGCCAGCAGTGAGGGGGCGCGGGGGCTGCAACAAGAGACCCAGTACTTC. The chain couples TRBV10-1 to TRBJ2-5, with D perhaps TRBD2 (7 bases). Germline lookup yields CDR1 WNHNN and CDR2 SYGVQD (reference sequence). The V gene lost 2 bases and the J gene lost 2 bases, with 18 bases spanning the gap. CDR3 size: 17 residues.

This clonotype was picked up a small number of times. This chain joins TRBV28 and TRBJ2-5, with D tentatively TRBD2 (6 bases). V was trimmed by 7 bases and J by 5 bases, leaving 11 bases between them. The length of the CDR3 is 12 residues. CDR1 and CDR2 from the germline V gene are MDHEN and SYDVKM. The CDR3 bases are TGTGCCAGCATGGAGGGAGGTGAGACCCAGTACTTC. The encoded protein is CASMEGGETQYF.

The V and J genes are TRBV20-1 and TRBJ2-3; TRBD2 matches 13 bases. CDR3 size: 15 residues. CDR1 is DFQATT, CDR2 SNEGSKA, per germline (reference sequence). The V gene end was trimmed by 3 bases and the J gene end by 1 base; junction bases not matched to a gene: 1. The CDR3 here is CSASGLAGGTDTQYF. The CDR3 DNA sequence: TGCAGTGCTAGCGGACTAGCGGGAGGCACAGATACGCAGTATTTT.

The genes are TRBV6-1 and TRBJ2-1; TRBD2 matches 14 bases. Per germline, CDR1 MNHNS and CDR2 SASEGT. This CDR3 is 17 amino acids long. With V trimmed by 2 bases and J by 9 bases, 9 bases remained unmatched. The CDR3 protein is CASSEKGLAGVSGEQFF. DNA of the CDR3: TGTGCCAGCAGTGAAAAGGGACTAGCGGGAGTTTCGGGTGAGCAGTTCTTC.

The rearrangement joins TRBV6-5 to TRBJ1-6; no reliable D call. Germline V lookup: CDR1 MNHEY, CDR2 SVGAGI. The CDR3 loop spans 16 amino acids. V lost 0 bases, J lost 7 bases, and 13 bases lay in between. The CDR3 DNA follows: TGTGCCAGCAGTTACTCGAAAGTGGCGAGAAATTCACCCCTCCACTTT. Protein sequence: CASSYSKVARNSPLHF.

The rearrangement links TRBV6-1 to TRBJ1-4; D possibly corresponds to TRBD1 (6 bases). The CDR3 covers 15 residues. V shed 4 bases and J shed 8 bases, with 17 bases lying between them. Germline loops: CDR1 MNHNS, CDR2 SASEGT. Here the CDR3 DNA reads TGTGCCAGCAGTGGGACTTGGGGGGCGAAAGAAAAACTGTTTTTT. Translated: CASSGTWGAKEKLFF.

The table lists this clonotype with a few counts. This chain joins TRBV2 and TRBJ2-2; D remains unclear. This CDR3 has 16 amino acids. V dropped 2 bases and J dropped 0 bases, with 10 bases sitting between them. CDR1 and CDR2 from the germline V gene are SNHLY and FYNNEI. This CDR3 is CASSEPQQPNTGELFF. Written as DNA, the CDR3 is TGTGCCAGCAGTGAACCCCAGCAGCCGAACACCGGGGAGCTGTTTTTT.

This clonotype was seen a handful of times. This chain connects TRBV28 to TRBJ1-6, with 9 bases fitting TRBD1. The V and J ends lost 4 bases and 10 bases, in that order; junction bases with no gene match: 8. This CDR3 region has 15 residues. Germline CDR1 reads MDHEN; CDR2 reads SYDVKM. The CDR3 reads CASSYPGQGRSPLHF. CDR3 bases: TGTGCCAGCAGTTACCCGGGACAGGGAAGATCACCCCTCCACTTT.

The chain uses TRBV20-1 and TRBJ2-1; TRBD2 matches at 7 bases. From germline, CDR1 is DFQATT and CDR2 SNEGSKA (reference sequence). CDR3 length equals 14 residues. Trimming at V came to 6 bases and at J to 0 bases, leaving 5 bases not matched to a gene. CDR3 residues: CSAPPGGSYNEQFF. The DNA of the CDR3 is TGCAGTGCCCCACCGGGGGGCTCCTACAATGAGCAGTTCTTC.

This clonotype was seen only a few times. V and J are TRBV27 and TRBJ1-6; perhaps TRBD1 as D (5 bases). The germline gives CDR1 MNHEY, CDR2 SMNVEV (reference sequence). This CDR3 has 15 residues. With 6 bases removed from V and 7 bases from J, the gap between germline ends came to 16 bases. The DNA for the CDR3 is TGTGCCAGCAGAGCAAGACCGGGGGGAAATTCACCCCTCCACTTT. Its protein product is CASRARPGGNSPLHF.

V gene TRBV28 combines with J gene TRBJ1-5; 8 nucleotides align to TRBD1. CDR3 length: 13 amino acids. The germline CDR1 and CDR2 sequences are MDHEN and SYDVKM. The V segment lost 10 bases and the J segment 5 bases; nucleotides outside the gene matches: 7. The CDR3 spells CATQATGDQPQHF. For the CDR3, the DNA is TGTGCCACCCAGGCGACAGGGGATCAGCCCCAGCATTTT.

This clonotype was seen many times. The CDR3 is CSASRKRETQYF. The DNA for the CDR3 is TGCAGTGCTAGTCGGAAGAGGGAGACCCAGTACTTC. The chain recombines TRBV20-1 with TRBJ2-5, with D uncertain. V was cut by 3 bases and J by 5 bases, with 10 bases left in between. CDR1 DFQATT and CDR2 SNEGSKA come from the germline V gene (reference sequence). The CDR3 extends over 12 amino acids.

This clonotype was recorded at least ten times. The chain carries TRBV7-2 and TRBJ1-4; TRBD1 matches at 7 bases. The V gene end was trimmed by 1 base and the J gene end by 4 bases; junction bases not matched to a gene: 3. CDR3 size: 15 residues. Germline V gene data show CDR1 as SGHTA and CDR2 as FQGNSA. For the CDR3, the DNA is TGTGCCAGCAGCTTAGACAGGGGCTATAATGAAAAACTGTTTTTT. It translates to CASSLDRGYNEKLFF.

This CDR3 reads CASSSGLAGSFEQFF. As DNA, the CDR3 is TGTGCCAGCAGCTCCGGACTAGCGGGGTCCTTTGAGCAGTTCTTC. The V and J genes are TRBV5-6 and TRBJ2-1; 12 nucleotides align to TRBD2. V lost 3 bases to trimming and J lost 9 bases; unmatched junction nucleotides: 7. Germline-derived CDR1 and CDR2 are SGHDT and YYEEEE. CDR3 length equals 15 residues.

This sequence joins TRBV12-3 or TRBV12-4 and TRBJ1-6; 8 bases align to TRBD1. With V trimmed by 6 bases and J by 10 bases, 14 bases remained unmatched. This CDR3 is 16 amino acids long. Here the CDR3 reads CASSATGVAFGSPLHF. CDR3 nucleotide sequence: TGTGCCAGCAGCGCGACAGGGGTTGCATTTGGGTCACCCCTCCACTTT.

This clonotype was picked up a small number of times. V gene TRBV27 combines with J gene TRBJ2-3; no definite D call. The CDR3 is 14 amino acids. Germline V gene lookup returns CDR1 MNHEY and CDR2 SMNVEV (reference sequence). V dropped 6 bases and J dropped 1 base, with 11 bases sitting between them. CDR3 sequence (DNA): TGTGCCAGCAGAAAGGACCCAGGCACAGATACGCAGTATTTT. The encoded protein is CASRKDPGTDTQYF.

This clonotype was picked up many times. V and J are TRBV20-1 and TRBJ2-3, with D perhaps TRBD1 or TRBD2 (5 bases each). The V gene lost 6 bases and the J gene lost 1 base, with 11 bases spanning the gap. The CDR3 covers 13 residues. The germline V gene has CDR1 DFQATT and CDR2 SNEGSKA (reference sequence). The CDR3 sequence is CSALRGGTDTQYF. CDR3 nucleotide sequence: TGCAGTGCCTTGAGGGGAGGCACAGATACGCAGTATTTT.

Many counts were recorded for this clonotype. The rearrangement uses TRBV28 and TRBJ2-1; possibly TRBD1 for D (6 bases). Germline V gene data show CDR1 as MDHEN and CDR2 as SYDVKM. The V end lost 6 bases, the J end lost 3 bases, and 18 bases lay between the germline ends. The length of the CDR3 is 16 residues. This CDR3 is CASSSVGAHLYNEQFF. DNA for the CDR3: TGTGCCAGCAGCTCGGTGGGGGCCCACCTCTACAATGAGCAGTTCTTC.

There are many counts of this clonotype. The gene calls are TRBV2 and TRBJ2-7, with D possibly being TRBD2 (5 bases). V lost 6 bases and J lost 3, with 18 bases in between. Per germline, CDR1 SNHLY and CDR2 FYNNEI. The CDR3 covers 15 residues. The CDR3 protein is CASRERDWEIYEQYF. The CDR3 region has the DNA TGTGCCAGCAGGGAGAGAGACTGGGAGATCTACGAGCAGTACTTC.

The rearrangement joins TRBV6-2 or TRBV6-3 to TRBJ2-7; D gene ambiguous. The CDR3 contains 13 residues. Trimming removed 2 bases from V and 1 base from J, with 6 bases in between. Germline values: CDR1 MNHEY, CDR2 SVGEGT. The CDR3 DNA is TGTGCCAGCAGTTACGGGCAGTCCTACGAGCAGTACTTC. Translating gives CASSYGQSYEQYF.

This clonotype was recorded many times. The chain links TRBV12-3 or TRBV12-4 to TRBJ2-1, with D tentatively TRBD2 (6 bases). The CDR3 extends over 13 amino acids. V was trimmed by 6 bases and J by 10 bases, leaving 16 bases between them. CDR3 sequence: CASRNDGGVEQFF. The CDR3 coding sequence is TGTGCCAGCAGAAACGACGGAGGGGTAGAGCAGTTCTTC.

V is TRBV4-3 and J is TRBJ2-1; TRBD1 matches at 8 bases. Germline values: CDR1 LGHNA, CDR2 YSLEER. The CDR3 extends over 18 amino acids. Losses at the gene ends were 4 bases for V and 0 bases for J; bases not matched to a gene: 11. CDR3 protein: CASSPSPGGLSSYNEQFF. The DNA of the CDR3 is TGCGCCAGCAGCCCCTCCCCAGGGGGCCTCAGCTCCTACAATGAGCAGTTCTTC.

This clonotype was detected a few times. This rearrangement joins TRBV6-5 to TRBJ2-7; 8 bases agree with TRBD1. The CDR3 is made up of 13 amino acids. J gave up 3 bases and V 2 bases, and 0 bases lay outside the gene matches. Germline V lookup: CDR1 MNHEY, CDR2 SVGAGI. The CDR3 DNA sequence: TGTGCCAGCAGTTACGACAGGGGCTACGAGCAGTACTTC. Its protein is CASSYDRGYEQYF.

The rearrangement uses TRBV12-3 or TRBV12-4 and TRBJ2-7; the D gene could be TRBD1 or TRBD2 (6 bases each). There are 15 residues in the CDR3. With 6 bases removed from V and 3 bases from J, the gap between germline ends came to 18 bases. CDR3 sequence (DNA): TGTGCCAGCAGCCCTATGGGGGGCGCGGACTACGAGCAGTACTTC. The encoded protein is CASSPMGGADYEQYF.

This clonotype turned up a few times. Compared with germline, one end of the junction differs, possibly owing to a read error. The J gene is TRBJ2-2, the V gene TRBV7-7; TRBD1 agrees at 7 bases. CDR1 and CDR2 from the germline V gene are SSHAT and FNYEAQ (reference sequence). The CDR3 consists of 15 residues. The CDR3 region has the DNA TGTGCTAGCAGCCGGGACAGTTTAGTAACCGGGGAGCTGTTTTTT. This translates into CASSRDSLVTGELFF.

The chain has TRBV7-2 and TRBJ1-2; the D is unclear. The V gene's germline CDR1 is SGHTA and CDR2 FQGNSA. V was pared by 2 bases and J by 8 bases, with 12 bases between. CDR3 length equals 13 residues. This chain's CDR3 is CASSLPATRGYTF. In DNA, the CDR3 is TGTGCCAGCAGCTTACCAGCCACGCGGGGCTACACCTTC.

The gene calls are TRBV20-1 and TRBJ2-7; TRBD2 agrees at 8 bases. V lost 2 bases, J lost 2 bases, and 5 bases stayed unmatched. This CDR3 spans 14 amino acids. Germline V gene data show CDR1 as DFQATT and CDR2 as SNEGSKA (reference sequence). CDR3 protein: CSARSYGGAYEQYF. CDR3 sequence (DNA): TGCAGTGCTAGATCTTACGGGGGGGCCTACGAGCAGTACTTC.

This chain joins TRBV28 and TRBJ2-5; D is tentatively TRBD1 or TRBD2 (5 bases each). The CDR3 spans 15 residues. Germline values: CDR1 MDHEN, CDR2 SYDVKM. The V and J ends lost 10 bases and 7 bases respectively, with 25 bases between them. CDR3 region: CATKIGTANDWTQYF. The DNA for the CDR3 is TGTGCCACCAAAATTGGGACGGCGAACGATTGGACCCAGTACTTC.

This chain connects TRBV20-1 to TRBJ1-5; no clear D gene. The CDR3 spans 13 residues. CDR1 is DFQATT, CDR2 SNEGSKA, per germline (reference sequence). V lost 0 bases and J 7 bases, leaving 10 bases between the germline ends. The CDR3 nucleotides read TGCAGTGCTAGAGAGAGCCAGACGCAGCCCCAGCATTTT. It specifies CSARESQTQPQHF.